Here is one TCR beta chain with its context. Its antigen is not known. This CDR3 contains 14 residues. V lost 0 bases and J lost 1, with 5 bases in between. Germline lookup yields CDR1 SNHLY and CDR2 FYNNEI. The source of the sample is a study of T cell repertoires in cytomegalovirus infection. Study details: The authors used CMV epitopes that were HLA-C-restricted (recently identified) and HLA-B-restricted (well studied). Signatures in public TCR beta sequences pointed to both CMV infection and matching HLA type.

TCRdb reprocessed the reads via MiXCR and lists one record per CDR3 protein. The table lists about 220,000 distinct CDR3 sequences, about 40% of them singletons. Broader study findings: Dominant in the ex vivo response were TCR beta clonotypes restricted by HLA-C and specific for CMV.

This sequence was found in a human donor in good health (CMV status not recorded). Some clones in this sample may be carry-over from other donors' samples. The genes are TRBV2 and TRBJ2-3; the D call may be TRBD1 or TRBD2 (5 bases each). The sample here was CD8+ T cells from cultured PBMCs, taken from culture after CMV antigen stimulation. The CDR3, as DNA: TGTGCCAGCAGTGAAGCGGGGGGCACAGATACGCAGTATTTT. Translation: CASSEAGGTDTQYF.